These T cell receptor beta chains were read from a single sample in a study of cytomegalovirus exposure and HLA in healthy donors. Only in-frame clones appear in the TCRdb table, and some are missing; sequencing was by immunoSEQ multiplex PCR. The table lists over 120,000 clones, about 94% of them singletons. Sequencing used PBMCs. The receptors stem from a man aged 18-30 years in good health and CMV-seropositive. The CDR3 runs from the conserved cysteine through the conserved F or W. A D gene is named only where the DNA matches it firmly. The listing skips clone size in some rows; elsewhere it reads once, few, many or a size class.

>14|TRBV19|-|TRBD1|TRBJ2-3
CASSPPTGTDRQYF
TGTGCCAGTAGTCCCCCGACAGGGACAGATAGGCAGTATTTT
>15|TRBV11-2|once|-|TRBJ2-3
CASSLDTRGTDTQYF
TGTGCCAGCAGCTTAGATACCCGAGGCACAGATACGCAGTATTTT
>13|TRBV7-6|-|TRBD1|TRBJ2-7
CASSFRQGEEQYF
TGTGCCAGCAGCTTCCGACAGGGTGAGGAGCAGTACTTC
>15|TRBV5-1|-|TRBD2|TRBJ2-1
CASSFGLAGYNEQFF
TGCGCCAGCAGCTTTGGACTAGCGGGATATAATGAGCAGTTCTTC
>15|TRBV5-6|-|TRBD2|TRBJ2-7
CASSLLQREYYEQYF
TGTGCCAGCTCCCTTTTACAGCGGGAGTACTACGAGCAGTACTTC
>14|TRBV7-2|-|-|TRBJ2-7
CASSLGQRLYEQYF
TGTGCCAGCAGCTTAGGACAGAGACTCTACGAGCAGTACTTC
>18|TRBV27|-|TRBD1|TRBJ1-5
CASSPKGQSTHSNQPQHF
TGTGCCAGCAGTCCAAAGGGACAGTCGACCCATAGCAATCAGCCCCAGCATTTT
>15|TRBV27|once|TRBD1|TRBJ2-1
CASSSPGTGVNEQFF
TGTGCCAGCAGTTCGCCGGGGACAGGGGTCAATGAGCAGTTCTTC
>15|TRBV28|-|-|TRBJ1-1
CASSSPFSVNTEAFF
TGTGCCAGCAGTTCCCCGTTCAGCGTGAACACTGAAGCTTTCTTT
>14|TRBV5-1|-|TRBD1|TRBJ2-5
CASSLGQGRETQYF
TGCGCCAGCAGCCTAGGACAGGGGAGAGAGACCCAGTACTTC
>17|TRBV9|-|TRBD2|TRBJ2-1
CASSLGLAGATYNEQFF
TGTGCCAGCAGCCTCGGACTAGCGGGAGCCACCTACAATGAGCAGTTCTTC
>19|TRBV5-1|-|TRBD2|TRBJ2-3
CASSPLAGGPGGVTDTQYF
TGCGCCAGCAGCCCACTAGCGGGAGGGCCCGGCGGAGTCACAGATACGCAGTATTTT
>15|TRBV11-2|-|-|TRBJ1-2
CASSLGVGQGYGYTF
TGTGCCAGCAGCTTAGGGGTCGGGCAGGGATATGGCTACACCTTC
>12|TRBV2|-|TRBD1|TRBJ2-7
CASRDRAYEQYF
TGTGCCAGCCGGGACAGGGCCTACGAGCAGTACTTC
>14|TRBV27|once|-|TRBJ2-7
CASSETSLAYEQYF
TGTGCCAGCAGCGAGACTAGTTTAGCATACGAGCAGTACTTC
>14|TRBV5-1|-|-|TRBJ2-7
CASSLGTGIYEQYF
TGCGCCAGCAGCTTGGGAACAGGGATCTACGAGCAGTACTTC
>20|TRBV19|once|TRBD1|TRBJ1-3
CASSMEWSRGSPNSGNTIYF
TGTGCCAGTAGTATGGAATGGAGCAGGGGGTCGCCGAACTCTGGAAACACCATATATTTT
>15|TRBV27|-|-|TRBJ2-1
CASSLGWEWLNEQFF
TGTGCCAGCAGTTTAGGGTGGGAGTGGCTGAATGAGCAGTTCTTC
>16|TRBV7-9|-|-|TRBJ2-2
CASDGNGAPNTGELFF
TGTGCCAGCGACGGGAACGGAGCGCCTAACACCGGGGAGCTGTTTTTT
>14|TRBV19|-|TRBD1|TRBJ2-7
CASRPGQASYEQYF
TGTGCCAGTCGCCCTGGACAGGCGAGCTACGAGCAGTACTTC
>15|TRBV9|-|-|TRBJ1-5
CASNRGGYSNQPQHF
TGTGCCAGCAATAGGGGGGGTTATAGCAATCAGCCCCAGCATTTT
>16|TRBV5-1|-|-|TRBJ2-3
CASSLARVTSTDTQYF
TGCGCCAGCAGCTTGGCGCGGGTAACTAGCACAGATACGCAGTATTTT
>19|TRBV4-2|-|TRBD1|TRBJ2-6
CASSVLRTGYMAGANVLTF
TGTGCCAGCAGCGTTCTACGGACAGGGTATATGGCTGGGGCCAACGTCCTGACTTTC